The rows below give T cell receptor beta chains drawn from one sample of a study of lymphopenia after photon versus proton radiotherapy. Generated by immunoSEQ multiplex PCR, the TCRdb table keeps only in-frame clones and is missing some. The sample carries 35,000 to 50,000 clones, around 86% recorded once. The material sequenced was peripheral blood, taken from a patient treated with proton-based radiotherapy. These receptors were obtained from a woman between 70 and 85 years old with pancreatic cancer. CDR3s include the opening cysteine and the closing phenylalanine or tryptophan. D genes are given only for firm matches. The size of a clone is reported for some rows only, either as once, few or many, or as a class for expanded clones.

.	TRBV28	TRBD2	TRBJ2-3	TGTGCCAGCAGTCGCAGGACTAGCGGGAGTGATACGCAGTATTTT	CASSRRTSGSDTQYF
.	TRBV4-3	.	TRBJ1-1	TGCGCCAGCAGCCAAGAAGCGCAGGGGAACACTGAAGCTTTCTTT	CASSQEAQGNTEAFF
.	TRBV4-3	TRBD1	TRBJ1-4	TGCGCCAGCAGCCAAGGGACAGGGAATGAAAAACTGTTTTTT	CASSQGTGNEKLFF
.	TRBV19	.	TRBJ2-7	TGTGCCAGTAGTAAATATGGGGGCGTCGGGGGAGGACACGAGCAGTACTTC	CASSKYGGVGGGHEQYF
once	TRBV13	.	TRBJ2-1	TGTGCCAGCAGCTTTAAGGGGGTTGGGTGGACCAATGAGCAGTTCTTC	CASSFKGVGWTNEQFF
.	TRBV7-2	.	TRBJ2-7	TGTGCCAGCAGCTTCCTAAGCTCCTACGAGCAGTACTTC	CASSFLSSYEQYF
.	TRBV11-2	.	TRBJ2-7	TGTGCCAGCAGCTCCGACCTAAAGGCCTACGAGCAGTACTTC	CASSSDLKAYEQYF
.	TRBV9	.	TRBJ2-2	TGTGCCAGCAGCGTAGCAGCGAGAGACACCGGGGAGCTGTTTTTT	CASSVAARDTGELFF
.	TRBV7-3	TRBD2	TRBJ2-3	TGTGCCAGCAGCCCCGGGGGACTAGGGGCAGATACGCAGTATTTT	CASSPGGLGADTQYF
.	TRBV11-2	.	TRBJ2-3	TGTGCCAGCAGCTTAAGGCTAACCACAGATACGCAGTATTTT	CASSLRLTTDTQYF
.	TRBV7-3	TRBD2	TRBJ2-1	TGTGCCAGCAGCTTAGAAGGGACTAGCGGGAGAAATGAGCAGTTCTTC	CASSLEGTSGRNEQFF
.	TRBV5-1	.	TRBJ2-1	TGCGCCAGCAGGCCGGGCTACAATGAGCAGTTCTTC	CASRPGYNEQFF
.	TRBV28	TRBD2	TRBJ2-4	TGTGCCAGCAGCCAAGCGGGAGGGAGAAAAAACATTCAGTACTTC	CASSQAGGRKNIQYF
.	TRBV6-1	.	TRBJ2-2	TGTGCCAGCTCGGCCCCTAGCTTCAACACCGGGGAGCTGTTTTTT	CASSAPSFNTGELFF
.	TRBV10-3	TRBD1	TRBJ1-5	TGTGCCATCAGTTTGGGGGACAGGGTAGGTAATCAGCCCCAGCATTTT	CAISLGDRVGNQPQHF
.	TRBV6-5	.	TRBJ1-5	TGTGCCAGCAGTTATGGGGGTAGCGGCAATCAGCCCCAGCATTTT	CASSYGGSGNQPQHF
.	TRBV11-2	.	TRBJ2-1	TGTGCCAGCAGCCCTTTGGGGGAGCAGTTCTTC	CASSPLGEQFF
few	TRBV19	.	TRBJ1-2	TGTGCCAGTAATGGCGCAGGCCGACTTGGCTACACCTTC	CASNGAGRLGYTF
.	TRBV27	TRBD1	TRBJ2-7	TGTGCCAGCAGTCTCCCGGGACAGGGCTACGAGCAGTACTTC	CASSLPGQGYEQYF
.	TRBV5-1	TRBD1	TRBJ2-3	TGCGCCAGCGGGACAGGTAGCACAGATACGCAGTATTTT	CASGTGSTDTQYF
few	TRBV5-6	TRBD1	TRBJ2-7	TGTGCCAGCAGCTTCACCGACAGGGAATTTCCCTACGAGCAGTACTTC	CASSFTDREFPYEQYF
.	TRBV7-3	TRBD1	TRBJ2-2	TGTGCCAGCAGCCGAAGGACAGGGGGCAATCTTATGACCGGGGAGCTGTTTTTT	CASSRRTGGNLMTGELFF
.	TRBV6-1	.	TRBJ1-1	TGTGCCAGTGGAGTGGGACACACTGAAGCTTTCTTT	CASGVGHTEAFF
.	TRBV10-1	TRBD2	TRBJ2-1	TGCGCCAGCAGTGGGAACCTCGGACTAGCGGATTACAATGAGCAGTTCTTC	CASSGNLGLADYNEQFF
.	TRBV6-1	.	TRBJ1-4	TGTGCCAGCAGTGAACCCCGGGGGGGGGCGATTAAAAATGAAAAACTGTTTTTT	CASSEPRGGAIKNEKLFF
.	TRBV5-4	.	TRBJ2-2	TGTGCCAGCACCCCTGGAGGGGCCAAGAACACCGGGGAGCTGTTTTTT	CASTPGGAKNTGELFF
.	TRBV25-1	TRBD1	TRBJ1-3	TGTGCCAGCAGTGAAACAGGGGCCTCTGGAAACACCATATATTTT	CASSETGASGNTIYF
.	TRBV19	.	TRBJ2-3	TGTGCCAGTAGTATCCCTTCTTCGTATACGCAGTATTTT	CASSIPSSYTQYF
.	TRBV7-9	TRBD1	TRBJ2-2	TGTGCCAGCAGCTCGAGGACAGGCTTTACGAACACCGGGGAGCTGTTTTTT	CASSSRTGFTNTGELFF
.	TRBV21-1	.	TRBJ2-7	TGTGCCAGCAGCAACCACCCCAAACAGGGGCCCTACGAGCAGTACTTC	CASSNHPKQGPYEQYF
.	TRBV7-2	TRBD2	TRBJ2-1	TGTGCCAGCACCGTAGCGGGAGGGCCTGGCAATGAGCAGTTCTTC	CASTVAGGPGNEQFF
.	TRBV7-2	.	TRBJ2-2	TGTGCCAGCAGCCGCGAAGGGCCTAGGGGGGCCGGGGAGCTGTTTTTT	CASSREGPRGAGELFF
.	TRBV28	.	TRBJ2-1	TGTGCCAGCAGTTTATTTGGGGTAGGGACCTACAATGAGCAGTTCTTC	CASSLFGVGTYNEQFF
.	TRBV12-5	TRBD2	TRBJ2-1	TGTGCTAGTGGTTGGAGGTCGGGAGGATACAATGAGCAGTTCTTC	CASGWRSGGYNEQFF
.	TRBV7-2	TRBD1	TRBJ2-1	TGTGCCAGCAGCTTAGCAGGGCAGGGGGCCTACAATGAGCAGTTCTTC	CASSLAGQGAYNEQFF
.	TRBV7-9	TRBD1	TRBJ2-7	TGTGCCAGCATTAGAATCGGACAGGGCTCGGACGAGCAGTACTTC	CASIRIGQGSDEQYF
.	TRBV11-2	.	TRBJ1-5	TGTGCCAGCAGCTTAGGGGGCGATCAGCCCCAGCATTTT	CASSLGGDQPQHF
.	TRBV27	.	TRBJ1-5	TGTGCCAGCAGTTTAAGAGGACAAGTTATCGATCAGCCCCAGCATTTT	CASSLRGQVIDQPQHF
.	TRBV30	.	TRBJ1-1	TGTGCCTGGAGTGACCAAGCAACCCACACTGAAGCTTTCTTT	CAWSDQATHTEAFF
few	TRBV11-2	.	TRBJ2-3	TGTGCCAGCAGCGAATCAGGGAGTAGGGGAAGAGATACGCAGTATTTT	CASSESGSRGRDTQYF
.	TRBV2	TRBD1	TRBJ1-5	TGTGCCACCCAGGGGGGGTCGGGGGGAGTACAGCCCCAGCATTTT	CATQGGSGGVQPQHF